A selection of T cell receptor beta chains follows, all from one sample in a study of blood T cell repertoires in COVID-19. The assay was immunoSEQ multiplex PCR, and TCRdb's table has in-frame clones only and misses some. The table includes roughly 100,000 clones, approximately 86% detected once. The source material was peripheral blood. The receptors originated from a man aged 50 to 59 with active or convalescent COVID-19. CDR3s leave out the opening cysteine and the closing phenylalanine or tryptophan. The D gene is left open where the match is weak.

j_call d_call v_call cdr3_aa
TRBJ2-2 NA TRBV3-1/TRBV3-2 ASTTTPGELF
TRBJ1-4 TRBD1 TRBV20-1 SASRGQGSATNEKLF
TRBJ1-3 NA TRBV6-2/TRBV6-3 ASSPPTTRGNTIY
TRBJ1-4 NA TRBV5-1 ASSPRSSGEKLF
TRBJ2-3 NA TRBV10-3 AIRRGSETDTQY
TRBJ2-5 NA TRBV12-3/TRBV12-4 ASSLVAGETQY
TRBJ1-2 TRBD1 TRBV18 ASSQEQGAESGYT
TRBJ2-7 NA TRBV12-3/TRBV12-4 ASSWRGVEQY
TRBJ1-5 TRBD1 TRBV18 ASSPRTTGDQPQH
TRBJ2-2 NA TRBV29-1 SVDRVTGELF
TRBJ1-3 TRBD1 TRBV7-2 ASSLGQGSNTIY
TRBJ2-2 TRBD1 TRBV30 GGQGRTGELF
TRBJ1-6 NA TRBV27 ASGEQGNNSPLH
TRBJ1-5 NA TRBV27 ASSLGQFQPQH
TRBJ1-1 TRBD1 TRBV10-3 AIRGTGGAGTEAF
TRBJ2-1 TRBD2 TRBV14 ASSQTLAGFGEQF
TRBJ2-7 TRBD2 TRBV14 ASSPLRAGGNEQY
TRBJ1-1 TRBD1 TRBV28 ASSLGSGQGSEAF
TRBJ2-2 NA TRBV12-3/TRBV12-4 ASSLPVGELF
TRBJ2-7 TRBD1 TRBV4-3 ASSPGDRPYEQY
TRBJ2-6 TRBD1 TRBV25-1 ASTGTGDSGANVLT
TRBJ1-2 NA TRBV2 ASSEPGDGYT
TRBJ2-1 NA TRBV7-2 ASSLAPDSRSEQF
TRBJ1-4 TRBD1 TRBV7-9 ASSLAGTENEKLF
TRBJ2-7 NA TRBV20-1 SATQVYEQY
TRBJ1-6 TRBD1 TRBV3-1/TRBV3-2 ASSQETGQGSYNSPLH
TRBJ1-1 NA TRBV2 ATSGDRFNTEAF
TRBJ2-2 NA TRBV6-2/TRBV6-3 ASSYQAARDTGELF
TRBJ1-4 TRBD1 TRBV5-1 ASSLTTGGAATNEKLF
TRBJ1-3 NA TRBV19 ASSIPVSGNTIY
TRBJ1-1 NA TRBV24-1 ATSDSRAGNTEAF
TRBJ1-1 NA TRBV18 ASSLRQEDTEAF
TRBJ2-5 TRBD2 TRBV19 ASSIAGVGETQY